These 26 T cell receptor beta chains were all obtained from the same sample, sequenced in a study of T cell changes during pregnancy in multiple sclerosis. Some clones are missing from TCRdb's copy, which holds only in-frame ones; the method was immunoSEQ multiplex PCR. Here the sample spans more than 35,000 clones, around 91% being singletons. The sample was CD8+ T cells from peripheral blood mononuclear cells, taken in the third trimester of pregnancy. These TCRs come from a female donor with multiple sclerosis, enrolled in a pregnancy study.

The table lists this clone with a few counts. DNA of the CDR3: TGTGCCAGTAGTGCGGGTTACACTGAAGCTTTCTTT. It encodes CASSAGYTEAFF. This chain uses TRBV19 with TRBJ1-1; no clear D. This CDR3 comprises 12 residues. Trimming cost V 5 bases and J 3 bases, with 7 bases left between them. Per germline, CDR1 LNHDA and CDR2 SQIVND (reference sequence). The whole variable domain, filled in from reference TRBV19 and TRBJ1-1, reads DGGITQSPKYLFRKEGQNVTLSCEQNLNHDAMYWYRQDPGQGLRLIYYSQIVNDFQKGDIAEGYSVSREKKESFPLTVTSAQKNPTAFYLCASSAGYTEAFFGQGTRLTVV.

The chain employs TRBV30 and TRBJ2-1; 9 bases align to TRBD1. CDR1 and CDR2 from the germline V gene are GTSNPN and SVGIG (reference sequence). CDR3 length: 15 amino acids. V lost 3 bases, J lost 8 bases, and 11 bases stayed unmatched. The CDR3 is CAWSSGTGYSDEQFF. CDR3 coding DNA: TGTGCCTGGAGCTCCGGGACAGGGTATTCGGATGAGCAGTTCTTC. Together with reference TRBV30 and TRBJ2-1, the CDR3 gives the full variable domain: SQTIHQWPATLVQPVGSPLSLECTVEGTSNPNLYWYRQAAGRGLQLLFYSVGIGQISSEVPQNLSASRPQDRQFILSSKKLLLSDSGFYLCAWSSGTGYSDEQFFGPGTRLTVL.

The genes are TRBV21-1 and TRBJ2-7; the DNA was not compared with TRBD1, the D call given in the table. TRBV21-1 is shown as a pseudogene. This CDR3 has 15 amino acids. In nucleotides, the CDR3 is TGTGCCAGCAGCAAAGCTGGGCAGCAGTCCTACGAGCAGTACTTC. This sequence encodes CASSKAGQQSYEQYF.

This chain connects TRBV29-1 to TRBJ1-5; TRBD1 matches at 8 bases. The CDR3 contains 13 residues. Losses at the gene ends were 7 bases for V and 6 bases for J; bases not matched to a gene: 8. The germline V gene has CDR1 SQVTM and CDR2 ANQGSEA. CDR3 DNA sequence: TGCAGCGCTTCTGACAGGGGAGGTCAGCCCCAGCATTTT. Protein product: CSASDRGGQPQHF.

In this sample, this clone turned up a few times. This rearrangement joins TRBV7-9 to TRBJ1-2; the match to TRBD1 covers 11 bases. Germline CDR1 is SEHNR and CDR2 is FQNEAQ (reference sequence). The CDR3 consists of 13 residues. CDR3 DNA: TGTGTCGGACAGGGGGCAGTTAACTATGGCTACACCTTC. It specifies CVGQGAVNYGYTF.

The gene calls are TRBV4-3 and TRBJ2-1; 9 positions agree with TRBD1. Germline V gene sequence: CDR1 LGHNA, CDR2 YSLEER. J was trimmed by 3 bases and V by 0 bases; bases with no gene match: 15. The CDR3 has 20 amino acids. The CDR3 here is CASSQEKGTGLLPYYNEQFF. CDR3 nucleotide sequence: TGCGCCAGCAGCCAAGAAAAAGGGACAGGGTTATTACCGTACTACAATGAGCAGTTCTTC.

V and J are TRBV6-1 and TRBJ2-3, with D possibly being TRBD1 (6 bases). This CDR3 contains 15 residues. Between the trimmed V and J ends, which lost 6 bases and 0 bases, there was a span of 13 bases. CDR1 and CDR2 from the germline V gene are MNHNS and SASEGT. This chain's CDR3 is CASSPPQGSTDTQYF. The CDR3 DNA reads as TGTGCCAGCAGCCCCCCACAGGGTAGCACAGATACGCAGTATTTT.

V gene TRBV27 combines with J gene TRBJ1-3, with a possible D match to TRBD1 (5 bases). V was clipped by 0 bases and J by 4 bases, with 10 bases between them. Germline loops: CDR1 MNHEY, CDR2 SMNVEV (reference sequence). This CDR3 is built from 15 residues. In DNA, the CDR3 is TGTGCCAGCAGTTTATCTGGGGGGTTGGGAAACACCATATATTTT. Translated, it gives CASSLSGGLGNTIYF.

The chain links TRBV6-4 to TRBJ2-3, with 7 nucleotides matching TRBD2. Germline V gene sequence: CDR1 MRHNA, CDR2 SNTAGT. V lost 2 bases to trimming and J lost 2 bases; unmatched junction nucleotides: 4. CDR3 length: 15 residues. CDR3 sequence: CASSDGGGDTDTQYF. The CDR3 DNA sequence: TGTGCCAGCAGTGACGGGGGGGGAGACACAGATACGCAGTATTTT.

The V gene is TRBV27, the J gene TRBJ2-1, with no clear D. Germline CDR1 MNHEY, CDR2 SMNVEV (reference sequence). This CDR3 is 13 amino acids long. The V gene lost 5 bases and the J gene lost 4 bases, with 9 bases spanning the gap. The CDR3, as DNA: TGTGCCAGCAGTCCCCCCCGTTACAATGAGCAGTTCTTC. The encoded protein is CASSPPRYNEQFF.

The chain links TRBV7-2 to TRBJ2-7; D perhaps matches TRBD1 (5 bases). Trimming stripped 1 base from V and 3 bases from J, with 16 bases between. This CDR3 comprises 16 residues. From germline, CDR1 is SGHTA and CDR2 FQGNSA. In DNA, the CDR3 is TGTGCCAGCAGCTTAGTAGGGTTTGGCAGGGACTACGAGCAGTACTTC. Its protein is CASSLVGFGRDYEQYF.

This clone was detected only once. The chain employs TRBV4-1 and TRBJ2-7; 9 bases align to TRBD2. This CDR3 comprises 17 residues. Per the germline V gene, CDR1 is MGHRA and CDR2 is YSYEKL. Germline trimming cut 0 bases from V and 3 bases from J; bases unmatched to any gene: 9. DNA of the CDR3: TGCGCCAGCAGCCAAGAAGGTATGGTAGCGGGAGTCTACGAGCAGTACTTC. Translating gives CASSQEGMVAGVYEQYF.

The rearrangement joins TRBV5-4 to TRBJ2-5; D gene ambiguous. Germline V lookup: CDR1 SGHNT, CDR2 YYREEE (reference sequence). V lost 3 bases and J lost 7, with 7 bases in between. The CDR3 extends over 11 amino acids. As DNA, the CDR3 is TGTGCCAGCAGCTCCCCGGGGACCCAGTACTTC. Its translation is CASSSPGTQYF.

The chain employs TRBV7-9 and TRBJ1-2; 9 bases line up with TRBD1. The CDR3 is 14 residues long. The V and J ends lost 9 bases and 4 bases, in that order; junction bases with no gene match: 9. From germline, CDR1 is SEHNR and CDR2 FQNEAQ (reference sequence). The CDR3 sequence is CASDRDRGAYGYTF. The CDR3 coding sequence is TGTGCCAGTGACCGAGACAGGGGGGCCTATGGCTACACCTTC.

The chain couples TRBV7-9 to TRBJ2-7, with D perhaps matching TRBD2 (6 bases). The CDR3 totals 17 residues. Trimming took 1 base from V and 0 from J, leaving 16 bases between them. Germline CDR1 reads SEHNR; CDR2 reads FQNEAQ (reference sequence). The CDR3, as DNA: TGTGCCAGCAGCTTAGAGGGAGGACGGTGGAGCTCCTACGAGCAGTACTTC. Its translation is CASSLEGGRWSSYEQYF.

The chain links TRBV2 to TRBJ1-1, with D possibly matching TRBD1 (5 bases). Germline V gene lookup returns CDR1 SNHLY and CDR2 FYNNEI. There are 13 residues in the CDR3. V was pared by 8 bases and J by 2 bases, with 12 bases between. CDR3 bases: TGTGCCAGCGACAGAGAACTAAACACTGAAGCTTTCTTT. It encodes CASDRELNTEAFF.

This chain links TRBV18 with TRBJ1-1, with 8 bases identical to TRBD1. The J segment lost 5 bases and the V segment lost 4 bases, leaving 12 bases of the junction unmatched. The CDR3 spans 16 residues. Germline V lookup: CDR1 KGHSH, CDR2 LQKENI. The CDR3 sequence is CASSLQTGAQPTEAFF. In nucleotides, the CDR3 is TGTGCCAGCTCACTACAGACAGGGGCCCAGCCTACTGAAGCTTTCTTT.

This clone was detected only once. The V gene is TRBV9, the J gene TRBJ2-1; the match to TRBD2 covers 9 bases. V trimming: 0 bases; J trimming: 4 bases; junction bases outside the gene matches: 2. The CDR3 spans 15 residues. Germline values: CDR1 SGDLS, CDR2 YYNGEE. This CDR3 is CASSVDLAGYNEQFF. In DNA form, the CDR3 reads TGTGCCAGCAGCGTAGACCTAGCGGGATACAATGAGCAGTTCTTC.

The CDR3 loop is CASSQGAGQPQHF. The CDR3 DNA follows: TGTGCCAGCAGCCAGGGGGCAGGTCAGCCCCAGCATTTT. The chain uses TRBV6-4 and TRBJ1-5; 8 nucleotides agree with TRBD1. This CDR3 contains 13 residues. CDR1 and CDR2 (germline): MRHNA, SNTAGT. V was clipped by 6 bases and J by 6 bases; unmatched bases: 4.

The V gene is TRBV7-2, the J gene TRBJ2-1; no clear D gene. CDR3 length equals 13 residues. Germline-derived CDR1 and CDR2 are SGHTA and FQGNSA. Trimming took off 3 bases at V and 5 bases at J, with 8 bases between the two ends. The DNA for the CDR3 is TGTGCCAGCAGCTTGAGAGAAAACAATGAGCAGTTCTTC. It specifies CASSLRENNEQFF.

This CDR3 reads CASSPPGQGAYQPQHF. The DNA of the CDR3 is TGTGCCAGCTCACCACCGGGACAGGGGGCTTATCAGCCCCAGCATTTT. The chain links TRBV18 to TRBJ1-5; 12 bases line up with TRBD1. Germline CDR1 is KGHSH and CDR2 is LQKENI. The length of the CDR3 is 16 residues. Unmatched junction bases numbered 2, after V lost 0 bases and J lost 5 bases.

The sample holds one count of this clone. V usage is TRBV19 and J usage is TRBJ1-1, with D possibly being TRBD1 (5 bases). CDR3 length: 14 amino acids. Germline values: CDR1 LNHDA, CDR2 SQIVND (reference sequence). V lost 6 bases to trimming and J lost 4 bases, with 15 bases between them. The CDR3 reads CASRPLSGGTEAFF. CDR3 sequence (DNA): TGTGCCAGTAGACCTCTCTCGGGGGGCACTGAAGCTTTCTTT. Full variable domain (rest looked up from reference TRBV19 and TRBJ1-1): DGGITQSPKYLFRKEGQNVTLSCEQNLNHDAMYWYRQDPGQGLRLIYYSQIVNDFQKGDIAEGYSVSREKKESFPLTVTSAQKNPTAFYLCASRPLSGGTEAFFGQGTRLTVV.

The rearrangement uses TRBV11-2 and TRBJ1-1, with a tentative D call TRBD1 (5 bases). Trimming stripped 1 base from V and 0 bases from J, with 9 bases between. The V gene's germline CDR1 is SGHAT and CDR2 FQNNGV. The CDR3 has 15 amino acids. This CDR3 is CASSLGRGMNTEAFF. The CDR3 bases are TGTGCCAGCAGCTTAGGACGGGGGATGAACACTGAAGCTTTCTTT.

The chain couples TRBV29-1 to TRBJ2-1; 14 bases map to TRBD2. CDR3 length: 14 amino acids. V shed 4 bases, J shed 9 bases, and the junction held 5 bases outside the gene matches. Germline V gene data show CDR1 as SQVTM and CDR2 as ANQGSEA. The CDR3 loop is CSVAGTSGSGEQFF. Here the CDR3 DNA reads TGCAGCGTTGCCGGGACTAGCGGGAGCGGTGAGCAGTTCTTC.

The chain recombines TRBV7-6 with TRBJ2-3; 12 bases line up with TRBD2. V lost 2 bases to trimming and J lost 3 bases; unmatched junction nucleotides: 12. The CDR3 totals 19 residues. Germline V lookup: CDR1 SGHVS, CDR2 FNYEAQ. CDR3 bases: TGTGCCAGCAGCTTACTAGCGGGAGGGCCATCGAAGACTACAGATACGCAGTATTTT. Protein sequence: CASSLLAGGPSKTTDTQYF.

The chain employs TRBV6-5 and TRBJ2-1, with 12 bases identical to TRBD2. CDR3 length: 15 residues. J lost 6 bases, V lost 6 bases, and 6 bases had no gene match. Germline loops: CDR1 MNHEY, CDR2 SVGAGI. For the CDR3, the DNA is TGTGCCAGCAGCCTAGCGGGAGGGCCGGGCAATGAGCAGTTCTTC. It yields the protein CASSLAGGPGNEQFF.